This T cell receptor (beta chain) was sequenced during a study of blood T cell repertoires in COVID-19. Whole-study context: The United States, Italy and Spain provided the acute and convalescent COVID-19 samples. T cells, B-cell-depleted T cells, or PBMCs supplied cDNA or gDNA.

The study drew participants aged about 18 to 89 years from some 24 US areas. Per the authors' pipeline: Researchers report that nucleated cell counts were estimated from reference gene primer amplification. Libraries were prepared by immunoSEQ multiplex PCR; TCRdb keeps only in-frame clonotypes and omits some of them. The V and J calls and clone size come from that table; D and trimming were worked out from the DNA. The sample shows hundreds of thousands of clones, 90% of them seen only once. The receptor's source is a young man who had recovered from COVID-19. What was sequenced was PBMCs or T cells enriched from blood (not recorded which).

This chain's CDR3 is CATSSAGGVGLSSTDTQYF. CDR3 nucleotide sequence: TGTGCCACCAGTTCGGCAGGGGGCGTGGGACTCTCTAGCACAGATACGCAGTATTTT. This chain links TRBV24-1 with TRBJ2-3; 8 nucleotides line up with TRBD1. The V gene's germline CDR1 is KGHDR and CDR2 SFDVKD. The length of the CDR3 is 19 residues. V gave up 6 bases and J gave up 0 bases; unmatched junction bases: 16.